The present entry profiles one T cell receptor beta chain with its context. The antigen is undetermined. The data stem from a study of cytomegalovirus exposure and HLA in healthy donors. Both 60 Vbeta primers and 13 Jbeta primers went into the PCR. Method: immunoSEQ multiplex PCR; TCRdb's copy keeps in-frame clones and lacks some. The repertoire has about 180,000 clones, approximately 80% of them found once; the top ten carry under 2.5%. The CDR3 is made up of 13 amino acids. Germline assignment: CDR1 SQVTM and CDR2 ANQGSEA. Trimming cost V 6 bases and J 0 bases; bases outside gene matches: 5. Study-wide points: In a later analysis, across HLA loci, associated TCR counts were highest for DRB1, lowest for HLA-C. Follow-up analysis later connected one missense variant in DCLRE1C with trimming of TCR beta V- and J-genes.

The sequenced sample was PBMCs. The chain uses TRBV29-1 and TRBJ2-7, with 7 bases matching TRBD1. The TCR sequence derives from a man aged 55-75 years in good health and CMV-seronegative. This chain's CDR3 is CSVRGQSSYEQYF. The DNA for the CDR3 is TGCAGCGTAAGGGGACAGTCCTCCTACGAGCAGTACTTC.